The rows below give T cell receptor beta chains drawn from one sample of a study of shared clonotypes between healthy human individuals. Assay: immunoSEQ multiplex PCR; the TCRdb copy retains only in-frame clones and omits some. The top ten clones hold 0.1% to 0.15% of a sample with millions of clones, 95% of them seen once. The sample consisted of naive CD4+ T cells sorted from blood. These receptors all stem from a man younger than 30 in good health. The CDR3 runs from the conserved cysteine through the conserved F or W. A D gene is named only where the DNA matches it firmly. Size is omitted from some rows. Given values are once, few, many or a class for expanded clones.

clone size: -
J gene: TRBJ1-1
D gene: TRBD1
V gene: TRBV5-1
CDR3 protein: CASQPGQTNTEAFF
CDR3 DNA: TGCGCCAGCCAACCGGGACAGACTAACACTGAAGCTTTCTTT

clone size: -
J gene: TRBJ2-3
D gene: -
V gene: TRBV7-2
CDR3 protein: CASSAFQRWGDTQYF
CDR3 DNA: TGTGCCAGCAGCGCCTTTCAGCGGTGGGGAGATACGCAGTATTTT

clone size: -
J gene: TRBJ1-1
D gene: -
V gene: TRBV7-8
CDR3 protein: CASSFSAGRAEAFF
CDR3 DNA: TGTGCCAGCAGCTTCAGTGCGGGGCGTGCTGAAGCTTTCTTT

clone size: once
J gene: TRBJ1-5
D gene: TRBD1
V gene: TRBV6-6
CDR3 protein: CASSQAGTGNNQPQHF
CDR3 DNA: TGTGCCAGCAGTCAGGCTGGGACAGGGAACAATCAGCCCCAGCATTTT

clone size: -
J gene: TRBJ2-7
D gene: -
V gene: TRBV10-3
CDR3 protein: CAISKIDSPYEQYF
CDR3 DNA: TGTGCCATCAGCAAGATAGACAGTCCCTACGAGCAGTACTTC

clone size: -
J gene: TRBJ2-3
D gene: -
V gene: TRBV7-7
CDR3 protein: CASSLSGQSTDTQYF
CDR3 DNA: TGTGCTAGCAGCCTATCAGGACAGAGCACAGATACGCAGTATTTT

clone size: -
J gene: TRBJ2-2
D gene: -
V gene: TRBV9
CDR3 protein: CASSLRLVAGELFF
CDR3 DNA: TGTGCCAGCAGCCTCCGACTAGTAGCCGGGGAGCTGTTTTTT

clone size: -
J gene: TRBJ1-1
D gene: -
V gene: TRBV7-9
CDR3 protein: CASSLGGRGAFF
CDR3 DNA: TGTGCCAGCAGCTTAGGAGGCAGGGGAGCTTTCTTT

clone size: -
J gene: TRBJ1-1
D gene: -
V gene: TRBV7-2
CDR3 protein: CASKSRGMNTEAFF
CDR3 DNA: TGTGCCAGCAAATCCCGGGGGATGAACACTGAAGCTTTCTTT

clone size: -
J gene: TRBJ1-1
D gene: -
V gene: TRBV6-5
CDR3 protein: CASSYSGQGWDTEAFF
CDR3 DNA: TGTGCCAGCAGTTACTCGGGTCAGGGATGGGACACTGAAGCTTTCTTT

clone size: -
J gene: TRBJ1-1
D gene: -
V gene: TRBV5-5
CDR3 protein: CASSLDELGGGTTQAFF
CDR3 DNA: TGTGCCAGCAGCTTGGACGAGCTGGGTGGTGGGACCACCCAAGCTTTCTTT

clone size: -
J gene: TRBJ2-6
D gene: -
V gene: TRBV11-2
CDR3 protein: CASSRSVGANVLTF
CDR3 DNA: TGTGCCAGCAGCCGTAGCGTTGGGGCCAACGTCCTGACTTTC

clone size: -
J gene: TRBJ2-1
D gene: TRBD1
V gene: TRBV15
CDR3 protein: CATSPLPGQTYNEQFF
CDR3 DNA: TGTGCCACCAGCCCTCTTCCGGGACAGACCTACAATGAGCAGTTCTTC

clone size: -
J gene: TRBJ2-3
D gene: TRBD2
V gene: TRBV10-3
CDR3 protein: CAISDLVAGGTDTQYF
CDR3 DNA: TGTGCCATCAGTGATTTGGTAGCGGGGGGAACAGATACGCAGTATTTT

clone size: -
J gene: TRBJ2-1
D gene: -
V gene: TRBV5-1
CDR3 protein: CASSLEGLGHNEQFF
CDR3 DNA: TGCGCCAGCAGCTTGGAAGGACTCGGGCACAATGAGCAGTTCTTC

clone size: -
J gene: TRBJ1-2
D gene: -
V gene: TRBV18
CDR3 protein: CASSPWDKSNYGYTF
CDR3 DNA: TGTGCCAGCTCACCCTGGGACAAGTCTAACTATGGCTACACCTTC

clone size: -
J gene: TRBJ1-5
D gene: -
V gene: TRBV28
CDR3 protein: CASSLPGTFQPQHF
CDR3 DNA: TGTGCCAGCAGTTTACCAGGGACGTTTCAGCCCCAGCATTTT

clone size: -
J gene: TRBJ2-5
D gene: -
V gene: TRBV7-2
CDR3 protein: CASSLGGAGQETQYF
CDR3 DNA: TGTGCCAGCAGCTTAGGGGGGGCAGGTCAAGAGACCCAGTACTTC

clone size: -
J gene: TRBJ2-7
D gene: -
V gene: TRBV10-2
CDR3 protein: CASRIRESNVYEQYF
CDR3 DNA: TGCGCCAGCAGGATCAGGGAGTCGAACGTATACGAGCAGTACTTC

clone size: -
J gene: TRBJ1-1
D gene: -
V gene: TRBV5-1
CDR3 protein: CASSLDQGNTEAFF
CDR3 DNA: TGCGCCAGCAGCTTGGATCAGGGTAACACTGAAGCTTTCTTT

clone size: -
J gene: TRBJ1-1
D gene: -
V gene: TRBV30
CDR3 protein: CAWSITLNTEAFF
CDR3 DNA: TGTGCCTGGAGTATTACGTTGAACACTGAAGCTTTCTTT

clone size: -
J gene: TRBJ1-3
D gene: TRBD1
V gene: TRBV28
CDR3 protein: CASILTGRSGNTIYF
CDR3 DNA: TGTGCCAGCATCCTGACAGGGAGGTCTGGAAACACCATATATTTT

clone size: -
J gene: TRBJ2-5
D gene: -
V gene: TRBV5-1
CDR3 protein: CASRTHQEETQYF
CDR3 DNA: TGCGCCAGCAGGACACACCAGGAAGAGACCCAGTACTTC

clone size: -
J gene: TRBJ1-2
D gene: TRBD1
V gene: TRBV6-5
CDR3 protein: CASRGEDRDGYTF
CDR3 DNA: TGTGCCAGCAGGGGAGAGGACAGGGACGGCTACACCTTC

clone size: -
J gene: TRBJ2-3
D gene: -
V gene: TRBV30
CDR3 protein: CAWSGSSDTQYF
CDR3 DNA: TGTGCCTGGAGCGGGAGCTCAGATACGCAGTATTTT

clone size: -
J gene: TRBJ2-1
D gene: -
V gene: TRBV7-8
CDR3 protein: CASSFATTYNEQFF
CDR3 DNA: TGTGCCAGCAGCTTCGCGACTACCTACAATGAGCAGTTCTTC

clone size: -
J gene: TRBJ2-7
D gene: -
V gene: TRBV7-5
CDR3 protein: CARSFRDRGYYEQYF
CDR3 DNA: TGTGCCAGAAGCTTTCGGGACAGGGGCTACTACGAGCAGTACTTC

clone size: -
J gene: TRBJ2-5
D gene: -
V gene: TRBV15
CDR3 protein: CATSREAGGRETQYF
CDR3 DNA: TGTGCCACCAGCAGAGAAGCCGGGGGGCGGGAGACCCAGTACTTC

clone size: -
J gene: TRBJ2-7
D gene: TRBD1
V gene: TRBV28
CDR3 protein: CASSFARTGVREQYF
CDR3 DNA: TGTGCCAGCAGTTTCGCTCGGACAGGGGTCCGAGAGCAGTACTTC

clone size: -
J gene: TRBJ2-5
D gene: -
V gene: TRBV10-3
CDR3 protein: CAISESRASSQETQYF
CDR3 DNA: TGTGCCATCAGTGAGTCCCGGGCCTCAAGCCAAGAGACCCAGTACTTC

clone size: -
J gene: TRBJ2-2
D gene: -
V gene: TRBV19
CDR3 protein: CASGNRVLSTGELFF
CDR3 DNA: TGTGCCAGCGGGAACAGGGTCCTGAGTACCGGGGAGCTGTTTTTT

clone size: -
J gene: TRBJ2-3
D gene: -
V gene: TRBV5-1
CDR3 protein: CASSLVGGSTDTQYF
CDR3 DNA: TGCGCCAGCAGCTTGGTAGGGGGGAGCACAGATACGCAGTATTTT

clone size: -
J gene: TRBJ2-4
D gene: -
V gene: TRBV7-2
CDR3 protein: CASSLRQGLAKNIQYF
CDR3 DNA: TGTGCCAGCAGCTTAAGGCAGGGATTAGCCAAAAACATTCAGTACTTC

clone size: -
J gene: TRBJ2-3
D gene: TRBD2
V gene: TRBV2
CDR3 protein: CASRVLAGGADTQYF
CDR3 DNA: TGTGCCAGCAGGGTACTCGCGGGGGGGGCAGATACGCAGTATTTT

clone size: -
J gene: TRBJ1-5
D gene: -
V gene: TRBV19
CDR3 protein: CATRASNQPQHF
CDR3 DNA: TGTGCCACACGGGCAAGCAATCAGCCCCAGCATTTT

clone size: -
J gene: TRBJ1-5
D gene: -
V gene: TRBV5-1
CDR3 protein: CASSLSGGQPQHF
CDR3 DNA: TGCGCCAGCAGCTTGTCCGGGGGACAGCCCCAGCATTTT

clone size: -
J gene: TRBJ2-3
D gene: -
V gene: TRBV30
CDR3 protein: CAWSAQAASTDTQYF
CDR3 DNA: TGTGCCTGGAGCGCCCAGGCGGCGAGCACAGATACGCAGTATTTT

clone size: -
J gene: TRBJ1-2
D gene: TRBD1
V gene: TRBV30
CDR3 protein: CAWSTGNYGYTF
CDR3 DNA: TGTGCCTGGTCGACAGGGAACTATGGCTACACCTTC

clone size: -
J gene: TRBJ1-2
D gene: -
V gene: TRBV10-3
CDR3 protein: CAISDRQGRLDGYTF
CDR3 DNA: TGTGCCATCAGTGACCGGCAGGGAAGATTGGATGGCTACACCTTC

clone size: -
J gene: TRBJ1-2
D gene: -
V gene: TRBV7-2
CDR3 protein: CASSFRGYGYTF
CDR3 DNA: TGTGCCAGCAGCTTCCGTGGATATGGCTACACCTTC

clone size: -
J gene: TRBJ2-7
D gene: TRBD1
V gene: TRBV5-4
CDR3 protein: CASSNPGTGGYEQYF
CDR3 DNA: TGTGCCAGCAGCAACCCCGGGACAGGTGGCTACGAGCAGTACTTC